This T cell receptor (beta chain) was captured by sequencing in a study of molecular identifiers for immune sequencing clone quantification. TCRdb re-called the PCR reads with MiXCR, one entry per CDR3 protein. The data hold about 640,000 distinct CDR3 sequences, with 20% observed a single time. Germline lookup yields CDR1 SGHTA and CDR2 FQGNSA. The CDR3 spans 15 residues. Trimming cost V 0 bases and J 4 bases; bases outside gene matches: 4. This clonotype was picked up many times. The source is a human donor in good health. Some libraries in this study had Jurkat cell RNA spiked in. The chain couples TRBV7-2 to TRBJ1-2, with 8 bases fitting TRBD1. Sequencing was carried out using naive CD8+ T cells from blood, with Jurkat cell RNA spiked in. Subset here: FACS-sorted CD8+CD4-CCR7+CD45RA+ naive T cells. The CDR3 DNA reads as TGTGCCAGCAGCTTAGCCCAGACAGGGGCCTATGGCTACACCTTC. This encodes CASSLAQTGAYGYTF.